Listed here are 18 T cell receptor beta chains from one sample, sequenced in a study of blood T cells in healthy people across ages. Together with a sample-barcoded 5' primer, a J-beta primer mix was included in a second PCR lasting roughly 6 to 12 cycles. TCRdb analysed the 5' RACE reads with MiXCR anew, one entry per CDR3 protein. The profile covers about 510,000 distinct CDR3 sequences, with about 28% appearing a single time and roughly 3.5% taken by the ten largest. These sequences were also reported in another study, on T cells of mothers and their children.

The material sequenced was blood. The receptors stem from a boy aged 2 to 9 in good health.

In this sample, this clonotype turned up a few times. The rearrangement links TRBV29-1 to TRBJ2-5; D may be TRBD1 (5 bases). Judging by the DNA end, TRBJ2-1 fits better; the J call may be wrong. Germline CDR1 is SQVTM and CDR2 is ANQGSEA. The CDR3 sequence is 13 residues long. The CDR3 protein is CSVEQGQDNEQFF. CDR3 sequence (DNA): TGCAGCGTTGAACAAGGACAAGACAATGAGCAGTTCTTC.

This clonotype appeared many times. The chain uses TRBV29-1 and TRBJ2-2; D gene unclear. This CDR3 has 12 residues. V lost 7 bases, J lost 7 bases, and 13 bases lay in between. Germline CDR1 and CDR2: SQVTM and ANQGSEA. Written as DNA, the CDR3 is TGCAGCGCCCCGGGCCAATTCGGGGAGCTGTTTTTT. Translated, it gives CSAPGQFGELFF.

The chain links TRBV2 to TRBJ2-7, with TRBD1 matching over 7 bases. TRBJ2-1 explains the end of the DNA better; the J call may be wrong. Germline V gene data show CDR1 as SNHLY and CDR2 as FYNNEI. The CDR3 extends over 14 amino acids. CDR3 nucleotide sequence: TGTGCCAGGGAGACAGGGTCGGCGACCAATGAGCAGTTCTTC. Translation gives CARETGSATNEQFF.

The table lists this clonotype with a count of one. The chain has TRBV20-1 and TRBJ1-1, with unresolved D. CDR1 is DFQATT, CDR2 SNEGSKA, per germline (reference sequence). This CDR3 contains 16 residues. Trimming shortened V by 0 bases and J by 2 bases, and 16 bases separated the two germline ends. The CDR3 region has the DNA TGCAGTGCTAGAGATCTGGGGTCGGCTCCAAACACTGAAGCTTTCTTT. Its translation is CSARDLGSAPNTEAFF.

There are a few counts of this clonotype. CDR3 in DNA: TGCAGTGCTAGACGGCGAGGCAGACGGGCCAACACCGGGGAGCTGTTTTTT. This gives the protein CSARRRGRRANTGELFF. This chain links TRBV20-1 with TRBJ2-2; the D is unclear. Trimming removed 2 bases at V and 2 bases at J, with 18 bases between. CDR1 and CDR2 (germline): DFQATT, SNEGSKA (reference sequence). The CDR3 contains 17 residues.

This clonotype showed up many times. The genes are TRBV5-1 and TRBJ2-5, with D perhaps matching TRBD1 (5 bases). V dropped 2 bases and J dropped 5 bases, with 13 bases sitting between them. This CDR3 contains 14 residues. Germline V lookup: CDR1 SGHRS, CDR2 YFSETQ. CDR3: CASSFERGVETQYF. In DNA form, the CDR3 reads TGCGCCAGCAGCTTCGAAAGGGGTGTCGAGACCCAGTACTTC.

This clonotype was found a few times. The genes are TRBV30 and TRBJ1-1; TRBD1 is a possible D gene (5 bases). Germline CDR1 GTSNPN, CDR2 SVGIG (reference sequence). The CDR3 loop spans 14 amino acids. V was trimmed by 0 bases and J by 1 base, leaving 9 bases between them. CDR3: CAWSVGQANTEAFF. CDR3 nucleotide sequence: TGTGCCTGGAGTGTGGGGCAAGCGAACACTGAAGCTTTCTTT. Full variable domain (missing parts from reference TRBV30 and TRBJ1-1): SQTIHQWPATLVQPVGSPLSLECTVEGTSNPNLYWYRQAAGRGLQLLFYSVGIGQISSEVPQNLSASRPQDRQFILSSKKLLLSDSGFYLCAWSVGQANTEAFFGQGTRLTVV.

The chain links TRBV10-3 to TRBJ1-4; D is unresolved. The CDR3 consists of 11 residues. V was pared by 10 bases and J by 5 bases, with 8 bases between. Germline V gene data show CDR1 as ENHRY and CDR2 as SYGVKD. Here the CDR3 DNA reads TGTGCCACCCGGGAGAATGAAAAACTGTTTTTT. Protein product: CATRENEKLFF.

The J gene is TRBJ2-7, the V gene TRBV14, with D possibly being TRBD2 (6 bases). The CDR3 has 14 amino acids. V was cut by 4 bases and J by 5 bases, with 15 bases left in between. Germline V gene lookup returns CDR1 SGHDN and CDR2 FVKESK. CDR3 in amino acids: CASSLRDLAHEQYF. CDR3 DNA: TGTGCCAGCAGCCTGCGGGACTTGGCCCACGAGCAGTACTTC.

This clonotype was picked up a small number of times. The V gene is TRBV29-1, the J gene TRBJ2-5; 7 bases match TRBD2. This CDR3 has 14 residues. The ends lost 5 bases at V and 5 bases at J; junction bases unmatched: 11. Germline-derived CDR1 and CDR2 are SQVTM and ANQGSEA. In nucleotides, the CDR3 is TGCAGCGTTACCGGGACTAAGCGTTGGGAGACCCAGTACTTC. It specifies CSVTGTKRWETQYF.

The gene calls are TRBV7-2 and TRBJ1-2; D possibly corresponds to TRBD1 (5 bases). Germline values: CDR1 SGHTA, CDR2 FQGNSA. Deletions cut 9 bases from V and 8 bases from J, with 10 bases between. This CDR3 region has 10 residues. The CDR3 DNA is TGTGCCAGTCGAGGGGCCGGCTACACCTTC. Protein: CASRGAGYTF.

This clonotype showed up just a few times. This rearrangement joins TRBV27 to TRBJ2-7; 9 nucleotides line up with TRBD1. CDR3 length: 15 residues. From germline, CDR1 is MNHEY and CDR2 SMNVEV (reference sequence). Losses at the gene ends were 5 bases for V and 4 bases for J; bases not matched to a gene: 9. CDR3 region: CASSPGTGIGYEQYF. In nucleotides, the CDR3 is TGTGCCAGCAGTCCCGGGACAGGGATCGGGTACGAGCAGTACTTC.

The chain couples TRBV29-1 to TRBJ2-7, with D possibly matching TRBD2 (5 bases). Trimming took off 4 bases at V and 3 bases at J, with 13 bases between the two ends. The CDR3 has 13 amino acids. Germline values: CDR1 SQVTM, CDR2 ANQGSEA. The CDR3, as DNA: TGCAGCGTTGCCACTAGAGGGAGCTACGAGCAGTACTTC. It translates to CSVATRGSYEQYF.

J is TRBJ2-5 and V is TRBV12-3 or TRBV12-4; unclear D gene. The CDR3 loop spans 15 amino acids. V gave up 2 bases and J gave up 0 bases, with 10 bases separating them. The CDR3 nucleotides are TGTGCCAGCAGTTTATACTCAGAGTACCAAGAGACCCAGTACTTC. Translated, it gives CASSLYSEYQETQYF.

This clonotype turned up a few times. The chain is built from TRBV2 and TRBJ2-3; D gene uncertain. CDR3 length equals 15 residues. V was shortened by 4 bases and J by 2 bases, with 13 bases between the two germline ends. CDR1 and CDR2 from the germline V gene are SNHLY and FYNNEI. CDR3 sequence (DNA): TGTGCCAGCAGTGGCACGAGCCAGACCACAGATACGCAGTATTTT. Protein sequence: CASSGTSQTTDTQYF.

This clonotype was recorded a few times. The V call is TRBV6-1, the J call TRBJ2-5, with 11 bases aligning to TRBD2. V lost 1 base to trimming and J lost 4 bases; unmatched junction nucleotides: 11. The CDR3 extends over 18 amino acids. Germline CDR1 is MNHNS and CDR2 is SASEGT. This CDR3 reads CASSEVGSGGASRETQYF. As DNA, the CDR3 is TGTGCCAGCAGTGAAGTAGGTAGCGGGGGGGCGTCAAGAGAGACCCAGTACTTC.

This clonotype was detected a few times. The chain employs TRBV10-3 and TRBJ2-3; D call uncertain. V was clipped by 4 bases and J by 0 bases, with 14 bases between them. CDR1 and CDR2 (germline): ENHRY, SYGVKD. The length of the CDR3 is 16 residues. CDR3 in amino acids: CAISGSRTASTDTQYF. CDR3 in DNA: TGTGCCATCAGTGGGTCACGAACAGCTAGCACAGATACGCAGTATTTT.

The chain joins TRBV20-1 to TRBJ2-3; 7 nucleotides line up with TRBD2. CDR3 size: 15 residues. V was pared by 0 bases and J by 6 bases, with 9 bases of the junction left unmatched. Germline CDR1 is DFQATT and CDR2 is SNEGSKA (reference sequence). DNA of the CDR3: TGCAGTGCTAGAGATAAGCCGGGAGGTTCCGATACGCAGTATTTT. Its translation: CSARDKPGGSDTQYF.